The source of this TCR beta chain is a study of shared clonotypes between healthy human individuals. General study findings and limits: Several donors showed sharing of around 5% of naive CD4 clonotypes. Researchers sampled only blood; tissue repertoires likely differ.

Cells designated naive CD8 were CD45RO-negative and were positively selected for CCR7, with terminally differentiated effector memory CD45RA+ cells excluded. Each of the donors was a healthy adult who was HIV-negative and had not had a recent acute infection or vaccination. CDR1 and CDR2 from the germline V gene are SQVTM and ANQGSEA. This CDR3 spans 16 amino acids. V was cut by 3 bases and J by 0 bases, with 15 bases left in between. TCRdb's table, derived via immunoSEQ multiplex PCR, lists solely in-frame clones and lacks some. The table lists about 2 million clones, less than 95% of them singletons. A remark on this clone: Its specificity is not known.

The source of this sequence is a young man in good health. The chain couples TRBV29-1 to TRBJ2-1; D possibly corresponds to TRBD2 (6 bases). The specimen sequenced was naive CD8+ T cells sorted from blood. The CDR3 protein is CSVEGGWTSSYNEQFF. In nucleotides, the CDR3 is TGCAGCGTTGAGGGGGGTTGGACCAGCTCCTACAATGAGCAGTTCTTC.